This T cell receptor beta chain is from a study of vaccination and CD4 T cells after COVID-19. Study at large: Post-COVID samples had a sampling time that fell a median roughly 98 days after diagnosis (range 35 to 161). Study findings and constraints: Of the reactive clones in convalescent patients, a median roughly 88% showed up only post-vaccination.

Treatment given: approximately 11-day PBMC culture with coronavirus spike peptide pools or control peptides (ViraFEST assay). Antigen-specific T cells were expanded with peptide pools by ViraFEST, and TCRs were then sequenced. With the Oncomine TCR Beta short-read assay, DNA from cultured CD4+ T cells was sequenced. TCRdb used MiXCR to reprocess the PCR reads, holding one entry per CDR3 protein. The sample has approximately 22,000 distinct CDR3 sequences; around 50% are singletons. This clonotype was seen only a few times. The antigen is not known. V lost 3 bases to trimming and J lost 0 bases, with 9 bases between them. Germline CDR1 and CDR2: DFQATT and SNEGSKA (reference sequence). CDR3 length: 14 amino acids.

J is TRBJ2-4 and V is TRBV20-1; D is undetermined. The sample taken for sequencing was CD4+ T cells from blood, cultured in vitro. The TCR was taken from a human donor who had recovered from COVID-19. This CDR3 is CSASRTRAKNIQYF. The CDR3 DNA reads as TGCAGTGCTAGTAGGACCCGAGCCAAAAACATTCAGTACTTC.